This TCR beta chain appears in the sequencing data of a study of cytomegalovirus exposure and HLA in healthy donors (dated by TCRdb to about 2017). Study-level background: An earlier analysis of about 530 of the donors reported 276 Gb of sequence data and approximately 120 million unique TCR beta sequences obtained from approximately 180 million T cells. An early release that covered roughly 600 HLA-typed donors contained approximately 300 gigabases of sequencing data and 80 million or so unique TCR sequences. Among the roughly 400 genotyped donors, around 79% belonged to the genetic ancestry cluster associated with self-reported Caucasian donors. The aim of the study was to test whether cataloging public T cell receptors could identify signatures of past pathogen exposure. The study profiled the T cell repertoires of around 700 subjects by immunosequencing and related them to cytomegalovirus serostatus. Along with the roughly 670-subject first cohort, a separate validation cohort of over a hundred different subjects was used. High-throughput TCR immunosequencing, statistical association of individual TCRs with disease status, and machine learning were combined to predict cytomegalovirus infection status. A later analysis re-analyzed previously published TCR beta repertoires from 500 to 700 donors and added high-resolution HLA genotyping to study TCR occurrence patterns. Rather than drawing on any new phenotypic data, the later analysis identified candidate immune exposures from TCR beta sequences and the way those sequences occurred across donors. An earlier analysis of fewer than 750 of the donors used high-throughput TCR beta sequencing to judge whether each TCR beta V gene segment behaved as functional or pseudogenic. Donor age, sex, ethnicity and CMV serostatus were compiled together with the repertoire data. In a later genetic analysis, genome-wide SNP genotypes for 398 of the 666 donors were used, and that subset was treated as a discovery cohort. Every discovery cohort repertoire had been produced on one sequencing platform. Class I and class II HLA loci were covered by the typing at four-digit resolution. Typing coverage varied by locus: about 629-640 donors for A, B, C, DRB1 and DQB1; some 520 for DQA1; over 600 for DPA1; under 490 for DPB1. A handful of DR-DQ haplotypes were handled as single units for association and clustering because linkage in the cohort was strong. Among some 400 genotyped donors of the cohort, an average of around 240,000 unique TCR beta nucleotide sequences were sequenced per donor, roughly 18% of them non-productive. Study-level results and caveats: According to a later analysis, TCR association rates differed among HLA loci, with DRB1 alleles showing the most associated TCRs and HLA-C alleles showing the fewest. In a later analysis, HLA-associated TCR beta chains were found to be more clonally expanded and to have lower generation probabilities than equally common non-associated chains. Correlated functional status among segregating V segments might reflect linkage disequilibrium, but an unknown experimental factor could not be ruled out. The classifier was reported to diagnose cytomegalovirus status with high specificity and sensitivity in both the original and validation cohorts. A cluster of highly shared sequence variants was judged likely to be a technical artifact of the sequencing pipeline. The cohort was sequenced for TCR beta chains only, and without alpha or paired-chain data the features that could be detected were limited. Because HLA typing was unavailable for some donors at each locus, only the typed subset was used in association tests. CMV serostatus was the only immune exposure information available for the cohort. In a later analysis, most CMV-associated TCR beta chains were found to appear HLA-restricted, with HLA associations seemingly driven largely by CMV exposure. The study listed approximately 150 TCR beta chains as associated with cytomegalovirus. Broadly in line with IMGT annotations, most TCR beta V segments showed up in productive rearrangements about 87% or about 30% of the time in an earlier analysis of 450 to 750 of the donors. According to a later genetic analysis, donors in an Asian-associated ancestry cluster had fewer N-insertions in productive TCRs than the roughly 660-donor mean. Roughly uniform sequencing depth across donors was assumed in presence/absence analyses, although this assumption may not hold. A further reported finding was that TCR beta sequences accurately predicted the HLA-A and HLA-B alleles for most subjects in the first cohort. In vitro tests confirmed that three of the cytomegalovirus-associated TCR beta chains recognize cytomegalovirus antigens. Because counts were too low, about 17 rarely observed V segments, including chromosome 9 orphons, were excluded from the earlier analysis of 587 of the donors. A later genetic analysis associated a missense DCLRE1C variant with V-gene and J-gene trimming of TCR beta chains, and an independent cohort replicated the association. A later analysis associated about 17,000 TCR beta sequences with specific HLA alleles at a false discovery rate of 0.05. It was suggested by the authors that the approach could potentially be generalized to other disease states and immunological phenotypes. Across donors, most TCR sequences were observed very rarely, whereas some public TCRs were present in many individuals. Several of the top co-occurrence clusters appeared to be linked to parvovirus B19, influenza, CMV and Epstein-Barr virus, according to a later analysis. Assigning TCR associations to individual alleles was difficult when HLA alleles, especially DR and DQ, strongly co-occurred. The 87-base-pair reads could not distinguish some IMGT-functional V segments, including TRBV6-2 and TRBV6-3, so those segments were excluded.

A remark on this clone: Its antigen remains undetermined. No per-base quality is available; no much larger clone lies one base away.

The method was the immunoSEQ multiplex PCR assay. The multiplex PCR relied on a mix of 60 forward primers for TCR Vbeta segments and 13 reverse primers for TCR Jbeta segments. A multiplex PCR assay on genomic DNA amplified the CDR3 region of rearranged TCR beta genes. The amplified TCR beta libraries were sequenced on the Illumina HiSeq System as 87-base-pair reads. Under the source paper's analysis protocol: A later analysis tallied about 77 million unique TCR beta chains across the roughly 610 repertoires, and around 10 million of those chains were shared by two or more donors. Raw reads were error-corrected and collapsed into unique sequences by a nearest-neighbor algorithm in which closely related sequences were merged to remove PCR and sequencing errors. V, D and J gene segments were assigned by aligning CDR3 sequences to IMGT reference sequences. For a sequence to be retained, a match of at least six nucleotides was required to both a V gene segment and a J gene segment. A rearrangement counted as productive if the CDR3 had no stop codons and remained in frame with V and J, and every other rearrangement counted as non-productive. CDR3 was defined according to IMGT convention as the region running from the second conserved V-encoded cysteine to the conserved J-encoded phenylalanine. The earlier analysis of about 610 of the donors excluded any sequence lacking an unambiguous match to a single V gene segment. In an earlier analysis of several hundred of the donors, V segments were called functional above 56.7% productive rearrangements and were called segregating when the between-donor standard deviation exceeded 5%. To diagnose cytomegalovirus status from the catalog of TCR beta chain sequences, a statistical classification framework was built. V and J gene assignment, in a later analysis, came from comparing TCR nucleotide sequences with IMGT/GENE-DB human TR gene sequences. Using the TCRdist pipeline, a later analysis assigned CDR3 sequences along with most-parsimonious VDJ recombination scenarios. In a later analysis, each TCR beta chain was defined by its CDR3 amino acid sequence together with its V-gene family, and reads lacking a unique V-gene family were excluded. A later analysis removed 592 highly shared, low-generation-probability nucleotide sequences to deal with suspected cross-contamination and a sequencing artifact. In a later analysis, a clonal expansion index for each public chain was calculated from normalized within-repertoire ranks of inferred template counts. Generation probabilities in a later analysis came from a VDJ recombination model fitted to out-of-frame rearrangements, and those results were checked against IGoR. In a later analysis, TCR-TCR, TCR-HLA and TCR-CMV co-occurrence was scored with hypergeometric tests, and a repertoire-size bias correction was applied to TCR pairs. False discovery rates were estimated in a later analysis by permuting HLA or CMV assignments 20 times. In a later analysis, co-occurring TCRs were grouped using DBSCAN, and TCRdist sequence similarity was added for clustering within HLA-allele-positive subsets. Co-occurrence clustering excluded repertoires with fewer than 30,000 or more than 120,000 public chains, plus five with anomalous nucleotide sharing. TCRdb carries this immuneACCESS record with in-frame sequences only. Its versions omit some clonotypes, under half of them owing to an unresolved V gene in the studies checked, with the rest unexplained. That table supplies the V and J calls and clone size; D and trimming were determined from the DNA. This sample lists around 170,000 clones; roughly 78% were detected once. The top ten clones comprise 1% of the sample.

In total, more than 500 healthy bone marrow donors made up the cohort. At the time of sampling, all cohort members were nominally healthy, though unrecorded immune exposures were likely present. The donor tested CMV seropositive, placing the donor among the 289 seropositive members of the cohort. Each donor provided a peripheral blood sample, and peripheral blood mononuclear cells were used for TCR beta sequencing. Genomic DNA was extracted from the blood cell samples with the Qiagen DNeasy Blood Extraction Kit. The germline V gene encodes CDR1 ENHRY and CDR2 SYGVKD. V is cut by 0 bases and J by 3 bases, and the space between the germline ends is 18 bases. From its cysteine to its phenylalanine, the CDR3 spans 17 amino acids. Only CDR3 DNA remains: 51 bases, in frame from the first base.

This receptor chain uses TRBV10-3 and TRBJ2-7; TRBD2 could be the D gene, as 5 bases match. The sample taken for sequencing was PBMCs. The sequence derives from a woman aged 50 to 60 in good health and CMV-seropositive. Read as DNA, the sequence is TGTGCCATCAGTGAGTCGCCCGGGCGGAAGGCGGGCTACGAGCAGTACTTC. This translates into CAISESPGRKAGYEQYF.